The 20 T cell receptor beta chains listed next were all sequenced from one sample in a study of OX40 agonist ivuxolimab in advanced cancers. The library was built by means of the immunoSEQ multiplex PCR assay. Drawn from immuneACCESS, this table holds only the in-frame rearrangements with V and J called that TCRdb kept. Clones are partly lost; checked studies trace under half to an unresolved V gene and leave the rest unexplained. Recorded for this sample are 65,000 to 95,000 clones; around 82% of them occurred a single time. The ten largest clonotypes hold under 4% of the sample. The material was CD4+ or CD8+ T cells sorted from blood, obtained in a trial of the OX40 agonist ivuxolimab. The receptors shown here come from an adult with an advanced solid tumor such as melanoma, head and neck, liver or kidney cancer.

The genes are TRBV30 and TRBJ2-7; 11 bases agree with TRBD1. The CDR3 covers 12 residues. The V gene's germline CDR1 is GTSNPN and CDR2 SVGIG (reference sequence). Germline trimming cut 5 bases from V and 5 bases from J; bases unmatched to any gene: 2. CDR3 residues: CAWGTGGDEQYF. CDR3 coding DNA: TGTGCCTGGGGGACAGGGGGGGACGAGCAGTACTTC.

The gene calls are TRBV19 and TRBJ2-3, with 11 bases fitting TRBD2. CDR3 length equals 15 residues. V lost 3 bases to trimming and J lost 3 bases; unmatched junction nucleotides: 2. Germline V gene lookup returns CDR1 LNHDA and CDR2 SQIVND (reference sequence). The CDR3 coding sequence is TGTGCCAGTAGTATGAGACTAGCGGGAACAGATACGCAGTATTTT. This encodes CASSMRLAGTDTQYF.

The chain combines TRBV11-2 with TRBJ2-5; 13 positions match TRBD2. Unmatched junction bases numbered 5, after V lost 5 bases and J lost 5 bases. Germline CDR1 SGHAT, CDR2 FQNNGV. This CDR3 is built from 15 residues. The CDR3 region is CASSLLTSGGETQYF. As DNA, the CDR3 is TGTGCCAGCAGCCTCCTGACTAGCGGGGGGGAGACCCAGTACTTC.

The chain carries TRBV5-1 and TRBJ1-1; no firm D call. The CDR3 spans 15 residues. From germline, CDR1 is SGHRS and CDR2 YFSETQ. V lost 3 bases, J lost 5 bases, and 17 bases lay in between. The CDR3 DNA follows: TGCGCCAGCAGCTCGAGTGCTGCGGGAGGGACTGAAGCTTTCTTT. Translating gives CASSSSAAGGTEAFF.

This chain connects TRBV7-9 to TRBJ2-1; no clear D gene. Trimming pared 5 bases from V and 2 bases from J, leaving 16 bases between. Looked up from germline, CDR1 is SEHNR and CDR2 is FQNEAQ (reference sequence). The length of the CDR3 is 16 residues. Here the CDR3 reads CASSTSSGPPYNEQFF. The CDR3 DNA reads as TGTGCCAGCAGCACCTCAAGTGGACCCCCCTACAATGAGCAGTTCTTC. Full variable domain (rest looked up from reference TRBV7-9 and TRBJ2-1): DTGVSQNPRHKITKRGQNVTFRCDPISEHNRLYWYRQTLGQGPEFLTYFQNEAQLEKSRLLSDRFSAERPKGSFSTLEIQRTEQGDSAMYLCASSTSSGPPYNEQFFGPGTRLTVL.

This chain uses TRBV7-8 with TRBJ2-1, with a weak D call TRBD1 (6 bases). Trimming pared 4 bases from V and 13 bases from J, leaving 17 bases between. The CDR3 totals 13 residues. From germline, CDR1 is SGHVS and CDR2 FQNEAQ. In DNA form, the CDR3 reads TGTGCCAGCAGCTCTGCGACAGGAGAAAAACAGTTCTTC. It yields the protein CASSSATGEKQFF.

On this clone: The junction does not match germline at one end; this may be a read error. The J gene is TRBJ1-5, the V gene TRBV27; D is possibly TRBD1 (5 bases). The germline gives CDR1 MNHEY, CDR2 SMNVEV (reference sequence). This CDR3 has 18 amino acids. Here the CDR3 reads CVSSSRWGRPYSNQPQHF. The CDR3 DNA reads as TGTGTCAGCAGCTCCAGGTGGGGCAGACCCTATAGCAATCAGCCCCAGCATTTT.

This CDR3 is CATRDRGTDTQYF. The CDR3 DNA is TGTGCCACCCGGGACAGGGGCACAGATACGCAGTATTTT. The rearrangement joins TRBV28 to TRBJ2-3; the match to TRBD1 covers 9 bases. With V trimmed by 10 bases and J by 1 base, 3 bases remained unmatched. The CDR3 has 13 amino acids. Looked up from germline, CDR1 is MDHEN and CDR2 is SYDVKM.

This rearrangement joins TRBV11-1 to TRBJ2-7; D might be TRBD1 (6 bases). The CDR3 sequence is 14 residues long. Per the germline V gene, CDR1 is SGHAT and CDR2 is FQDESV (reference sequence). Trimming took off 1 base at V and 5 bases at J, with 12 bases between the two ends. CDR3 amino acids: CASSLDRVGNEQYF. The CDR3 DNA sequence: TGTGCCAGCAGCTTAGACAGGGTGGGGAACGAGCAGTACTTC.

The rearrangement joins TRBV5-6 to TRBJ2-7, with TRBD2 identical over 7 bases. J was trimmed by 6 bases and V by 0 bases; bases with no gene match: 6. Germline CDR1 SGHDT, CDR2 YYEEEE. This CDR3 has 14 amino acids. As DNA, the CDR3 is TGTGCCAGCAGCTTGGGGCAGGGAGGGACCGAGCAGTACTTC. The encoded protein is CASSLGQGGTEQYF.

The chain links TRBV7-2 to TRBJ2-1, with D tentatively TRBD2 (5 bases). Germline V gene lookup returns CDR1 SGHTA and CDR2 FQGNSA. The CDR3 contains 13 residues. Between the trimmed V and J ends, which lost 5 bases and 4 bases, there was a span of 9 bases. The CDR3 nucleotides are TGTGCCAGCAGCCTAGACTATTACAATGAGCAGTTCTTC. Its translation is CASSLDYYNEQFF.

This chain connects TRBV19 to TRBJ1-2, with TRBD1 as a possible D gene (5 bases). V dropped 5 bases and J dropped 7 bases, with 20 bases sitting between them. The CDR3 totals 15 residues. Germline V gene data show CDR1 as LNHDA and CDR2 as SQIVND (reference sequence). The CDR3 spells CASSFLGDGGAGYTF. CDR3 nucleotide sequence: TGTGCCAGTAGTTTCCTGGGGGACGGGGGAGCTGGCTACACCTTC.

The V call is TRBV6-4, the J call TRBJ2-7; D may correspond to TRBD1 or TRBD2 (5 bases each). Trimming shortened V by 3 bases and J by 0 bases, and 12 bases separated the two germline ends. Germline V gives CDR1 MRHNA, CDR2 SNTAGT. The CDR3 spans 15 residues. CDR3 nucleotides: TGTGCCAGCAGTGAATCCCCAGGGAGCTCCTACGAGCAGTACTTC. It yields the protein CASSESPGSSYEQYF.

This sequence joins TRBV13 and TRBJ2-3; 10 bases match TRBD2. V shed 10 bases and J 9 bases; nucleotides not matched to a gene: 7. CDR1 and CDR2 from the germline V gene are PRHDT and FYEKMQ (reference sequence). The CDR3 contains 12 residues. The CDR3 sequence: CAIPSGSGTQYF. The CDR3, as DNA: TGTGCCATCCCTAGCGGGAGTGGGACGCAGTATTTT.

This sequence joins TRBV27 and TRBJ1-5, with 9 bases matching TRBD1. V shed 5 bases and J 4 bases; nucleotides not matched to a gene: 6. The CDR3 runs 15 residues. The germline V gene has CDR1 MNHEY and CDR2 SMNVEV (reference sequence). As DNA, the CDR3 is TGTGCCAGCAGTCCGGACAGGGGAGGTAATCAGCCCCAGCATTTT. Translated, it gives CASSPDRGGNQPQHF.

This clone was observed a handful of times. V is TRBV7-9 and J is TRBJ2-7; maybe TRBD1 (6 bases). The germline CDR1 and CDR2 sequences are SEHNR and FQNEAQ (reference sequence). The CDR3 is 14 residues long. V was cut by 5 bases and J by 5 bases, with 16 bases left in between. The CDR3: CASSATQGLDEQYF. CDR3 coding DNA: TGTGCCAGCAGCGCAACACAGGGCTTGGACGAGCAGTACTTC.

The count of this clone is one. CDR3: CASSDTGRGQYF. As DNA, the CDR3 is TGTGCCAGCAGTGATACGGGCAGGGGACAGTACTTC. This chain joins TRBV6-1 and TRBJ2-7; D might be TRBD1 (6 bases). Germline V gives CDR1 MNHNS, CDR2 SASEGT. Trimming cost V 3 bases and J 10 bases, with 13 bases left between them. The CDR3 is 12 residues long.

This clone was detected a few times. The chain joins TRBV6-5 to TRBJ2-5; 7 nucleotides align to TRBD2. Looked up from germline, CDR1 is MNHEY and CDR2 is SVGAGI. V lost 6 bases, J lost 4 bases, and 11 bases stayed unmatched. This CDR3 is 15 amino acids long. The CDR3, as DNA: TGTGCCAGCAGACAGGAGGCGGGAGCTCGAGAGACCCAGTACTTC. Translation gives CASRQEAGARETQYF.

The chain carries TRBV7-6 and TRBJ1-1; D remains unclear. CDR1 and CDR2 (germline): SGHVS, FNYEAQ. The CDR3 length is 11 residues. The CDR3 loop is CVILTEGGAFF. The CDR3 region has the DNA TGTGTCATCCTCACCGAGGGAGGAGCTTTCTTT.

This chain uses TRBV7-8 with TRBJ2-7, with TRBD2 matching over 13 bases. CDR1 and CDR2 from the germline V gene are SGHVS and FQNEAQ. J was trimmed by 2 bases and V by 5 bases; bases with no gene match: 9. The CDR3 length is 17 residues. CDR3 residues: CASSRREGTSGAYEQYF. Written as DNA, the CDR3 is TGTGCCAGCAGCCGTCGGGAGGGGACTAGCGGGGCCTACGAGCAGTACTTC.